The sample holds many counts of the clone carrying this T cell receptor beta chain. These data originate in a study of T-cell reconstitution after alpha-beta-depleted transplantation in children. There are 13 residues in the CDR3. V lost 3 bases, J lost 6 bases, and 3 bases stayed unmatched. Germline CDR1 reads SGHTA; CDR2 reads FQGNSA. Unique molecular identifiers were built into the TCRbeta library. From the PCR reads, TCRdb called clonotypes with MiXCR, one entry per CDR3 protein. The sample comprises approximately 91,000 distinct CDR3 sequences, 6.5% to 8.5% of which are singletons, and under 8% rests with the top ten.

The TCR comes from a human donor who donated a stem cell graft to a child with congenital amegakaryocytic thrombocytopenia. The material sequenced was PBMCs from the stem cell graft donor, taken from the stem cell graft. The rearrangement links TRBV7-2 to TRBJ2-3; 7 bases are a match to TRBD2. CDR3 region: CASSFGREDTQYF. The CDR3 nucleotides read TGTGCCAGCAGCTTTGGGCGGGAGGATACGCAGTATTTT.